This T cell receptor beta chain was recorded in a study of CD8 T cells in ankylosing spondylitis. About this clonotype itself: Its specificity is not known.

TCRdb passed the 5' RACE reads through MiXCR, listing each CDR3 protein once. The table lists 750,000 to 850,000 distinct CDR3 sequences, 10% to 15% of them singletons. Germline assignment: CDR1 SGHTA and CDR2 FQGNSA. This CDR3 has 15 residues. Trimming removed 5 bases at V and 4 bases at J, with 14 bases between. Study results and limitations: Within ankylosing spondylitis blood, a TCR beta motif made up of seven to nine highly homologous variants appeared to be characteristic.

This sequence originates from a male donor with ankylosing spondylitis. The source material was blood, either unsorted or a sorted T cell fraction (not recorded which). The chain has TRBV7-2 and TRBJ2-2; D could derive from TRBD1 or TRBD2 (6 bases each). CDR3 sequence (DNA): TGTGCCAGCAGCCCGGAGGGGGGCCGCACCGGGGAGCTGTTTTTT. It translates to CASSPEGGRTGELFF.